This record covers a single TCR beta chain. Antigen: not known. Libraries were prepared by immunoSEQ multiplex PCR; TCRdb keeps only in-frame clonotypes and omits some of them. The sample holds over 120,000 clones, about 86% seen once. Analyses pooled second doses at about 4 or about 12 weeks. The data originate from a study of T cell responses to AZD1222 COVID-19 vaccine. Study outcomes and limitations: White British ancestry dominated among donors, who included more females, and clonal diversity was possibly underestimated. All repertoire sampling was performed exclusively after the peak T cell response.

Unmatched junction bases numbered 10, after V lost 4 bases and J lost 5 bases. CDR3 length equals 16 residues. Germline V gene data show CDR1 as SGHRS and CDR2 as YFSETQ. The material sequenced was peripheral blood, taken 28 days after the second AZD1222 dose. The chain has TRBV5-1 and TRBJ2-1; TRBD2 matches at 9 bases. This clonotype was obtained from an adult who received the AZD1222 COVID-19 vaccine. In nucleotides, the CDR3 is TGCGCCAGCAGCCCAGCCTGGGCTAGCGGGAACAATGAGCAGTTCTTC. Amino acids: CASSPAWASGNNEQFF. Combining the CDR3 with reference TRBV5-1 and TRBJ2-1 gives the whole variable domain KAGVTQTPRYLIKTRGQQVTLSCSPISGHRSVSWYQQTPGQGLQFLFEYFSETQRNKGNFPGRFSGRQFSNSRSEMNVSTLELGDSALYLCASSPAWASGNNEQFFGPGTRLTVL.